The table lists the clone carrying this T cell receptor (beta chain) with many counts. Its antigen is undetermined. MiXCR reprocessed the PCR reads for TCRdb. In the table there are tens of thousands of clones, 13% to 15% of which are singletons. Between the trimmed V and J ends, which lost 3 bases and 2 bases, there was a span of 14 bases. Germline V gene lookup returns CDR1 MRHNA and CDR2 SNTAGT. The length of the CDR3 is 16 residues. The data stem from a study of metastatic and nonmetastatic thyroid tumors. Study information: From malignant and benign thyroid patients, repertoires in blood and in tumor or nodule tissue were compared. Study results and caveats: Reports indicated that malignant thyroid tumors showed significantly higher TCR beta diversity than benign nodules did, in blood and tumor.

Among the patients, none had received any treatment before thyroid surgery. Sample: tumor tissue. The chain employs TRBV6-4 and TRBJ2-1; D perhaps matches TRBD2 (6 bases). The origin of this receptor is a female donor with papillary thyroid cancer or a benign thyroid nodule (not recorded which). Some clones in this sample may be carry-over from other donors' samples. CDR3 region: CASSENGGGAYNEQFF. CDR3 nucleotide sequence: TGTGCCAGCAGTGAAAATGGGGGAGGCGCCTACAATGAGCAGTTCTTC.